These T cell receptor beta chains were read from a single sample in a study of Graves' ophthalmopathy and Graves' hyperthyroidism. From the multiplex PCR reads, TCRdb called clonotypes with MiXCR, one entry per CDR3 protein. The repertoire holds 200,000 to 250,000 distinct CDR3 sequences, around 28% seen once, with approximately 9% in the top ten. Sequenced material: peripheral blood. The receptors stem from a man in his forties or fifties with Graves' ophthalmopathy. CDR3s include the opening cysteine and the closing phenylalanine or tryptophan. The order of the fields is clone size, D gene, V gene, J gene, CDR3 DNA, CDR3 protein. A D gene is named only where the DNA matches it firmly. Rows give clone size only sometimes, using once, few, many, or a class for an expanded clone.

abundance: many
d_gene: TRBD1
v_gene: TRBV28
j_gene: TRBJ2-7
CDR3nt: TGTGCCAGCAGCCCCGGGACAGGCTACGAGCAGTACTTC
CDR3aa: CASSPGTGYEQYF

abundance: .
d_gene: TRBD1
v_gene: TRBV6-5
j_gene: TRBJ2-4
CDR3nt: TGTGCCAGCAGGGGACAGGGGAACAACATTCAGTACTTC
CDR3aa: CASRGQGNNIQYF

abundance: .
d_gene: .
v_gene: TRBV6-1
j_gene: TRBJ1-5
CDR3nt: TGTGCCAGCAGTCCCACTGAGAGTGATCAGCCCCAGCATTTT
CDR3aa: CASSPTESDQPQHF

abundance: many
d_gene: .
v_gene: TRBV9
j_gene: TRBJ2-7
CDR3nt: TGTGCCAGCAGCACCAGCGGGTGGCCCTACGAGCAGTACTTC
CDR3aa: CASSTSGWPYEQYF

abundance: .
d_gene: TRBD1
v_gene: TRBV6-2/TRBV6-3
j_gene: TRBJ1-5
CDR3nt: TGTGCCAGCAGTTACCCTGGACAGGGTCGTAGCAATCAGCCCCAGCATTTT
CDR3aa: CASSYPGQGRSNQPQHF

abundance: .
d_gene: .
v_gene: TRBV27
j_gene: TRBJ2-7
CDR3nt: TGTGCCAGCAGAGTTCGGAAGAGCTCCTACGAGCAGTACTTC
CDR3aa: CASRVRKSSYEQYF

abundance: many
d_gene: .
v_gene: TRBV7-8
j_gene: TRBJ2-5
CDR3nt: TGTGCCAGCAGCTTAGGGTCGCCTACGGTGTGGGAGACCCAGTACTTC
CDR3aa: CASSLGSPTVWETQYF

abundance: many
d_gene: .
v_gene: TRBV10-3
j_gene: TRBJ2-7
CDR3nt: TGTGCCATCAGTGAGTCCCCAGTCTTAACCTACGAGCAGTACTTC
CDR3aa: CAISESPVLTYEQYF

abundance: many
d_gene: .
v_gene: TRBV10-2
j_gene: TRBJ2-5
CDR3nt: TGCGCCAGCAATGTGGTGGGGATGCAAGAGACCCAGTACTTC
CDR3aa: CASNVVGMQETQYF

abundance: .
d_gene: .
v_gene: TRBV7-9
j_gene: TRBJ2-6
CDR3nt: TGTGCCACTCTCCCCCTAACCTCTGGGGCCAACGTCCTGACTTTC
CDR3aa: CATLPLTSGANVLTF

abundance: many
d_gene: .
v_gene: TRBV10-3
j_gene: TRBJ2-5
CDR3nt: TGTGCCATCAGTGAGTCGTATGAAGGGACCCAGTACTTC
CDR3aa: CAISESYEGTQYF

abundance: .
d_gene: TRBD2
v_gene: TRBV28
j_gene: TRBJ2-5
CDR3nt: TGTGCCAGCAGCTTACTAGGCGGGAGCCGGGAGACCCAGTACTTC
CDR3aa: CASSLLGGSRETQYF

abundance: many
d_gene: .
v_gene: TRBV6-2/TRBV6-3
j_gene: TRBJ2-3
CDR3nt: TGTGCCAGCAGTTCGGATCTCACAGATACGCAGTATTTT
CDR3aa: CASSSDLTDTQYF

abundance: many
d_gene: .
v_gene: TRBV30
j_gene: TRBJ2-4
CDR3nt: TGTGCCTGGAGTTCATTTGGGGAAAACATTCAGTACTTC
CDR3aa: CAWSSFGENIQYF

abundance: .
d_gene: TRBD1
v_gene: TRBV6-5
j_gene: TRBJ1-5
CDR3nt: TGTGCCAGCAGTTACTTACCCGGGACAGGGCAGCCCCAGCATTTT
CDR3aa: CASSYLPGTGQPQHF

abundance: .
d_gene: .
v_gene: TRBV12-3/TRBV12-4
j_gene: TRBJ1-1
CDR3nt: TGTGCCAGCAGTTATTCAGGGGTGGACACTGAAGCTTTCTTT
CDR3aa: CASSYSGVDTEAFF

abundance: many
d_gene: .
v_gene: TRBV7-9
j_gene: TRBJ2-7
CDR3nt: TGTGCCAGCAGCTCCAGGGACTCCCCGCCCGAGCAGTACTTC
CDR3aa: CASSSRDSPPEQYF

abundance: many
d_gene: TRBD1
v_gene: TRBV6-2/TRBV6-3
j_gene: TRBJ1-2
CDR3nt: TGTGCCAGCAGTTCTGGATTGGGCTTACTCGGACAGGGAAAGAATGGCTACACCTTC
CDR3aa: CASSSGLGLLGQGKNGYTF

abundance: many
d_gene: TRBD1
v_gene: TRBV19
j_gene: TRBJ1-2
CDR3nt: TGTGCCACAGCGAGGCAGGGGGATCGGGTACGGGGCTACACCTTC
CDR3aa: CATARQGDRVRGYTF